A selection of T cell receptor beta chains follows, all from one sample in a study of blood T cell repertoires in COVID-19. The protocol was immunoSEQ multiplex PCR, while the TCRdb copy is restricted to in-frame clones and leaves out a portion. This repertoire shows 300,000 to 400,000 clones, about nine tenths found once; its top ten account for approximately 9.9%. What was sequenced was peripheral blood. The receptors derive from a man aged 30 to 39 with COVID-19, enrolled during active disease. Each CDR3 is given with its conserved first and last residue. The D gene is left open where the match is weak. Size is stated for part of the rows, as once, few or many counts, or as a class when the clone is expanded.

CDR3aa: CASSSQGALNTEAFF; abundance: .; d_gene: TRBD1; v_gene: TRBV9
CDR3aa: CASSPGLKQGRSTEAFF; abundance: .; d_gene: .; v_gene: TRBV4-1
CDR3aa: CASSLAGTGGTGELFF; abundance: .; d_gene: TRBD1; v_gene: TRBV5-4
CDR3aa: CASRQYSNQPQHF; abundance: .; d_gene: .; v_gene: TRBV6-5
CDR3aa: CSVGQSSYNEQFF; abundance: few; d_gene: .; v_gene: TRBV29-1
CDR3aa: CASSSTTGNTEAFF; abundance: .; d_gene: .; v_gene: TRBV7-2
CDR3aa: CAIMATSGRSNEQFF; abundance: .; d_gene: TRBD2; v_gene: TRBV10-3
CDR3aa: CAISEGGDEQFF; abundance: .; d_gene: .; v_gene: TRBV10-3
CDR3aa: CATTRDRNSYEQYF; abundance: .; d_gene: TRBD1; v_gene: TRBV15
CDR3aa: CASSVAAGGPDEQFF; abundance: .; d_gene: TRBD2; v_gene: TRBV9
CDR3aa: CASSLLLAGNTGELFF; abundance: .; d_gene: TRBD2; v_gene: TRBV7-2
CDR3aa: CASRSDRNTEAFF; abundance: .; d_gene: .; v_gene: TRBV6-6
CDR3aa: CASSQDGDYGTGKIGSANTGELFF; abundance: few; d_gene: TRBD1; v_gene: TRBV4-2
CDR3aa: CASRAAYPATNEKLFF; abundance: .; d_gene: .; v_gene: TRBV28
CDR3aa: CAWSRGNYGYTF; abundance: few; d_gene: .; v_gene: TRBV30
CDR3aa: CASSVLAGVADTQYF; abundance: .; d_gene: TRBD2; v_gene: TRBV9
CDR3aa: CASTLTGREAQYF; abundance: .; d_gene: TRBD2; v_gene: TRBV6-5
CDR3aa: CASCVEFQPQHF; abundance: .; d_gene: .; v_gene: TRBV19
CDR3aa: CASSLVGTSFFNTQYF; abundance: .; d_gene: TRBD2; v_gene: TRBV7-2
CDR3aa: CASSQGYSLALSSYEQYF; abundance: .; d_gene: .; v_gene: TRBV4-2
CDR3aa: CASCGDQNEQYF; abundance: .; d_gene: .; v_gene: TRBV7-9
CDR3aa: CATSARGGEQFF; abundance: .; d_gene: .; v_gene: TRBV24-1
CDR3aa: CAWSSTGGDYGYTF; abundance: .; d_gene: TRBD1; v_gene: TRBV30
CDR3aa: CATSDTGAVADTQYF; abundance: .; d_gene: TRBD1; v_gene: TRBV24-1
CDR3aa: CASSQAVVAGYGYTF; abundance: .; d_gene: .; v_gene: TRBV4-3
CDR3aa: CASRWGTGRGTEAFF; abundance: .; d_gene: TRBD1; v_gene: TRBV5-1
CDR3aa: CASSVRQANYGYTF; abundance: .; d_gene: .; v_gene: TRBV2
CDR3aa: CASSLGLGQASGELFF; abundance: .; d_gene: .; v_gene: TRBV7-9